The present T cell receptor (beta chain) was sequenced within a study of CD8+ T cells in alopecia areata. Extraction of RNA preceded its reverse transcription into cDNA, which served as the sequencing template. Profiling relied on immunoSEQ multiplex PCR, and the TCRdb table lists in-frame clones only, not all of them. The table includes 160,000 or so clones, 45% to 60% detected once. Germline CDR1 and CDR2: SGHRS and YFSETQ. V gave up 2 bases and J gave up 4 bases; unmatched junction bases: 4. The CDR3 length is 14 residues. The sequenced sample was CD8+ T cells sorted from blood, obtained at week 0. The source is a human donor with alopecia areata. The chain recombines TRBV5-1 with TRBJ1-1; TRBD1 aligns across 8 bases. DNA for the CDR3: TGCGCCAGCAGCTTTCGGACAGGGTCCACTGAAGCTTTCTTT. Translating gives CASSFRTGSTEAFF. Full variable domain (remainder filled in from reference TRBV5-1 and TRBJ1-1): KAGVTQTPRYLIKTRGQQVTLSCSPISGHRSVSWYQQTPGQGLQFLFEYFSETQRNKGNFPGRFSGRQFSNSRSEMNVSTLELGDSALYLCASSFRTGSTEAFFGQGTRLTVV.